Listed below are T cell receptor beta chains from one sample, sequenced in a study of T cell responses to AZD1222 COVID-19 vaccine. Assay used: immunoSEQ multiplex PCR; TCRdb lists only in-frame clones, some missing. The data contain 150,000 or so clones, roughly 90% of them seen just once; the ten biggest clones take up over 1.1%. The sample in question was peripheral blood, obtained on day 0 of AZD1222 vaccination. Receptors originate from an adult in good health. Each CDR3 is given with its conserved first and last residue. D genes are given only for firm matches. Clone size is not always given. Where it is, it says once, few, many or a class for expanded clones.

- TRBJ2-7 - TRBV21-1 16 CASSKLLGTHSYEQYF TGTGCCAGCAGCAAACTGTTGGGGACTCACTCCTACGAGCAGTACTTC
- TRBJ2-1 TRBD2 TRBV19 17 CASSPQLTSGSRNEQFF TGTGCCAGTAGTCCCCAATTGACTAGCGGGAGTCGGAATGAGCAGTTCTTC
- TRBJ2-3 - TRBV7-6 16 CASSRLSRSSTDTQYF TGTGCCAGCAGCCGCCTCTCTAGGTCTAGCACAGATACGCAGTATTTT
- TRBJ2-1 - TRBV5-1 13 CASSSLHHNEQFF TGCGCCAGCAGCTCACTTCACCACAATGAGCAGTTCTTC
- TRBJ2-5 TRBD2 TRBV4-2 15 CASSQLSGSLETQYF TGTGCCAGCAGCCAACTTAGCGGGAGTTTGGAGACCCAGTACTTC
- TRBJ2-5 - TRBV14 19 CASSQVGWSARGWQETQYF TGTGCCAGCAGCCAAGTAGGTTGGTCTGCTAGGGGGTGGCAAGAGACCCAGTACTTC
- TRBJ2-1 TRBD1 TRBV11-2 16 CASTPGQGPPYNEQFF TGTGCCAGCACCCCCGGACAGGGCCCCCCTTACAATGAGCAGTTCTTC
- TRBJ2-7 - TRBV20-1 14 CSASGPGRSYEQYF TGCAGTGCTAGTGGACCGGGCCGCTCCTACGAGCAGTACTTC
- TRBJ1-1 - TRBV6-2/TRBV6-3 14 CASSYSGLGTEAFF TGTGCCAGCAGTTACTCGGGGCTGGGGACTGAAGCTTTCTTT
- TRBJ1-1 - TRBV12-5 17 CASGLVLLGHLNTEAFF TGTGCTAGTGGTTTGGTACTGTTGGGGCATTTGAACACTGAAGCTTTCTTT
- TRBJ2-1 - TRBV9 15 CASSPRSSSYNEQFF TGTGCCAGCAGCCCCCGGAGTAGCAGCTACAATGAGCAGTTCTTC
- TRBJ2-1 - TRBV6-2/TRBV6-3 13 CASSKERDNEQFF TGTGCCAGCAGCAAGGAGAGGGACAATGAGCAGTTCTTC
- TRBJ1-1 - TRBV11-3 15 CASTTLGKVYTEAFF TGTGCCAGCACGACCTTAGGGAAGGTGTACACTGAAGCTTTCTTT
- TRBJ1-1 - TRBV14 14 CASSPKWQGTEAFF TGTGCCAGCAGCCCCAAATGGCAAGGCACTGAAGCTTTCTTT
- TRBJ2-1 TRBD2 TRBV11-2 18 CASSYGPWEAGVYNEQFF TGTGCCAGCAGCTATGGCCCCTGGGAGGCGGGAGTCTACAATGAGCAGTTCTTC
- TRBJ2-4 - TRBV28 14 CASSDQIAKNIQYF TGTGCCAGCAGCGACCAGATAGCCAAAAACATTCAGTACTTC
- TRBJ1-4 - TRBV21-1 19 CASSKVRCLIRGQDEKLFF TGTGCCAGCAGCAAAGTACGATGTTTGATTCGGGGGCAAGATGAAAAACTGTTTTTT
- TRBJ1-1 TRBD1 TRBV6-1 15 CASSDRGTVNTEAFF TGTGCCAGCAGTGACCGGGGGACAGTGAACACTGAAGCTTTCTTT
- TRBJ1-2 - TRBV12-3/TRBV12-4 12 CASSVAGRGYTF TGTGCCAGCAGTGTCGCCGGACGGGGCTACACCTTC
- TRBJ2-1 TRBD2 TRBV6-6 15 CASRYSGGIYNEQFF TGTGCCAGCAGATATAGCGGGGGGATTTACAATGAGCAGTTCTTC
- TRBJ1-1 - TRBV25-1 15 CASRSNTLLNTEAFF TGTGCCAGCCGATCGAATACGCTTCTGAACACTGAAGCTTTCTTT
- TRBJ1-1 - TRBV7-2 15 CASSPSTGPFSVAFF TGTGCCAGCAGCCCCTCGACAGGCCCATTCTCTGTAGCTTTCTTT
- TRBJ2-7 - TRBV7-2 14 CASSHWGGPYEQYF TGTGCCAGCAGCCACTGGGGGGGGCCCTACGAGCAGTACTTC
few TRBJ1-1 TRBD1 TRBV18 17 CASSPSPGTGMNTEAFF TGTGCCAGCTCACCAAGTCCCGGGACAGGAATGAACACTGAAGCTTTCTTT
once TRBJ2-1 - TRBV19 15 CASSIRDIGLGEQFF TGTGCCAGTAGTATCCGGGACATTGGACTGGGTGAGCAGTTCTTC
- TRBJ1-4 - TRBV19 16 CASNPLGPAAGEKLFF TGTGCCAGTAATCCATTGGGACCGGCGGCGGGTGAAAAACTGTTTTTT
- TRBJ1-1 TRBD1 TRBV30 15 CAWSVKQGALVVAFF TGTGCCTGGAGTGTCAAGCAGGGGGCTCTAGTTGTAGCTTTCTTT
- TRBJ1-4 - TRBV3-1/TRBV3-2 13 CASSQVGRGKLFF TGTGCCAGCAGCCAAGTGGGTAGGGGAAAACTGTTTTTT
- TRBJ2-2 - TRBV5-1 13 CASSLTASGELFF TGCGCCAGCAGCTTAACGGCATCCGGGGAGCTGTTTTTT
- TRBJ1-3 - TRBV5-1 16 CASSLTRTGGGNTIYF TGCGCCAGCAGCTTGACGAGGACCGGGGGTGGAAACACCATATATTTT
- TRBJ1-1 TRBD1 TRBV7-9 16 CASSLGGTEGNTEAFF TGTGCCAGCAGCCTCGGGGGGACAGAGGGAAACACTGAAGCTTTCTTT
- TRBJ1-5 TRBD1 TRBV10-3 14 CAISLQGGNQPQHF TGTGCCATCAGTTTACAGGGGGGCAATCAGCCCCAGCATTTT
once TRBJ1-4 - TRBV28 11 CASSLYEKLFF TGTGCCAGCAGTTTATATGAAAAACTGTTTTTT
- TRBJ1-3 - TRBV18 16 CASSPPDGYSGNTIYF TGTGCCAGCTCACCACCTGACGGGTACTCTGGAAACACCATATATTTT
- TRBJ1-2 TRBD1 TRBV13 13 CASSSAGGYGYTF TGTGCCAGCAGCTCGGCAGGGGGCTATGGCTACACCTTC
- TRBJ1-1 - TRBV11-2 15 CASSLDRDADTEAFF TGTGCCAGCAGCTTAGACAGGGATGCAGACACTGAAGCTTTCTTT
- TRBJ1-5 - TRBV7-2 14 CASSLGRRDQPQHF TGTGCCAGCAGCTTAGGTCGGCGGGATCAGCCCCAGCATTTT
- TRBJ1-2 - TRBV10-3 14 CAISESSSTHGYTF TGTGCCATCAGTGAGTCTTCGTCGACGCATGGCTACACCTTC
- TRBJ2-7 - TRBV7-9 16 CASSHPNREGRYEQYF TGTGCCAGCAGCCATCCAAATCGGGAAGGGAGGTACGAGCAGTACTTC
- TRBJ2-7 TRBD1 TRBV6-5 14 CASAGAGTGDEQYF TGTGCCAGCGCCGGAGCCGGGACAGGGGACGAGCAGTACTTC
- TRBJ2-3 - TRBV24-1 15 CATSDPGSRTDTQYF TGTGCCACCAGTGATCCCGGGTCTCGCACAGATACGCAGTATTTT
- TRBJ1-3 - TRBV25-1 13 CASSEDWVGTIYF TGTGCCAGCAGTGAAGATTGGGTCGGGACCATATATTTT
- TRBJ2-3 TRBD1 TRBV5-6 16 CASSETGGGSTDTQYF TGTGCCAGCAGCGAAACAGGGGGTGGGAGCACAGATACGCAGTATTTT
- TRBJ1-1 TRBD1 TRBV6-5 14 CASRQAQGGTEAFF TGTGCCAGCAGACAAGCTCAGGGGGGGACTGAAGCTTTCTTT
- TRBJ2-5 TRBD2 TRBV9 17 CASSQSQSSGSQETQYF TGTGCCAGCAGCCAAAGCCAATCCAGCGGGAGCCAAGAGACCCAGTACTTC